Each of the 13 T cell receptor beta chains below was sequenced from the same sample in a study of blood T cell repertoires in COVID-19. The data were produced by immunoSEQ multiplex PCR, yet TCRdb's version contains in-frame clones alone and is incomplete. The sample holds around 150,000 clones, around 80% seen once. The specimen sequenced was peripheral blood. These receptors originate from a woman aged 45-65 years in a cohort sampled during active or convalescent COVID-19.

The CDR3 loop is CAWAGGPGNTIYF. The CDR3 DNA reads TGTGCCTGGGCAGGGGGTCCTGGAAACACCATATATTTT. The V call is TRBV30, the J call TRBJ1-3, with TRBD1 matching over 7 bases. Looked up from germline, CDR1 is GTSNPN and CDR2 is SVGIG (reference sequence). The J segment lost 2 bases and the V segment lost 5 bases, leaving 3 bases of the junction unmatched. The CDR3 contains 13 residues.

The genes are TRBV10-2 and TRBJ2-5, with 7 bases identical to TRBD1. Looked up from germline, CDR1 is WSHSY and CDR2 is SAAADI. V trimming: 0 bases; J trimming: 5 bases; junction bases outside the gene matches: 0. The CDR3 is 13 amino acids. CDR3 in amino acids: CASSESGGETQYF. The CDR3 DNA sequence: TGCGCCAGCAGTGAGTCAGGGGGCGAGACCCAGTACTTC.

This clone was detected only once. The genes are TRBV19 and TRBJ1-3, with D perhaps matching TRBD1 (6 bases). The CDR3 covers 15 residues. V lost 5 bases, J lost 0 bases, and 11 bases lay in between. Germline CDR1 LNHDA, CDR2 SQIVND (reference sequence). The CDR3 DNA reads as TGTGCCAGTAGTGTTGTGGGGGCCTCTGGAAACACCATATATTTT. Residues: CASSVVGASGNTIYF.

The V gene is TRBV11-2, the J gene TRBJ1-4; TRBD1 might be the D (5 bases). Germline V gene sequence: CDR1 SGHAT, CDR2 FQNNGV. Trimming stripped 0 bases from V and 8 bases from J, with 16 bases between. CDR3 length equals 16 residues. CDR3 sequence (DNA): TGTGCCAGCAGCTTAGATCTTGCCAGGGTTAAGGAAAAACTGTTTTTT. Translation gives CASSLDLARVKEKLFF.

The chain has TRBV4-1 and TRBJ1-3; no firm D call. Between the trimmed V and J ends, which lost 2 bases and 0 bases, there was a span of 14 bases. Per the germline V gene, CDR1 is MGHRA and CDR2 is YSYEKL. The CDR3 is made up of 17 amino acids. The CDR3 DNA reads as TGCGCCAGCAGCCAATCTACCCAGGTACTCTCTGGAAACACCATATATTTT. The encoded protein is CASSQSTQVLSGNTIYF.

In this sample, this clone turned up a few times. The chain carries TRBV19 and TRBJ2-3, with a possible D match to TRBD1 (5 bases). The V gene's germline CDR1 is LNHDA and CDR2 SQIVND (reference sequence). V was trimmed by 3 bases and J by 2 bases, leaving 12 bases between them. CDR3 length equals 15 residues. The CDR3 bases are TGTGCCAGTAGTATGAGGCAGGGTTACACAGATACGCAGTATTTT. Protein product: CASSMRQGYTDTQYF.

J is TRBJ2-2 and V is TRBV30; perhaps TRBD1 as D (6 bases). CDR1 is GTSNPN and CDR2 is SVGIG in the germline V gene (reference sequence). Trimming left V 4 bases short and J 1 base short, with 7 bases between. CDR3 size: 13 residues. CDR3 in DNA: TGTGCCTGGAACAGGGTGAACACCGGGGAGCTGTTTTTT. This translates into CAWNRVNTGELFF.

V is TRBV4-1 and J is TRBJ1-5; 7 positions match TRBD1. The length of the CDR3 is 14 residues. From germline, CDR1 is MGHRA and CDR2 YSYEKL. The V gene end was trimmed by 4 bases and the J gene end by 3 bases; junction bases not matched to a gene: 3. CDR3 DNA: TGCGCCAGCAGCCTGGGACAGAACAATCAGCCCCAGCATTTT. This gives the protein CASSLGQNNQPQHF.

The genes are TRBV6-5 and TRBJ1-2; weak D call: TRBD1 (5 bases). The CDR3 covers 12 residues. Germline V gene data show CDR1 as MNHEY and CDR2 as SVGAGI. Deletions cut 6 bases from V and 8 bases from J, with 13 bases between. CDR3: CASRKPSGGYTF. CDR3 coding DNA: TGTGCCAGCAGGAAACCTTCAGGGGGCTACACCTTC.

The chain combines TRBV19 with TRBJ2-2, with 13 bases fitting TRBD2. This CDR3 spans 16 amino acids. V shed 6 bases, J shed 5 bases, and the junction held 6 bases outside the gene matches. The V gene's germline CDR1 is LNHDA and CDR2 SQIVND (reference sequence). The CDR3 bases are TGTGCCAGTAGCGAATGGACTAGCGGGGGAACCGGGGAGCTGTTTTTT. Translating gives CASSEWTSGGTGELFF.

The chain recombines TRBV4-1 with TRBJ2-1; D gene ambiguous. CDR1 and CDR2 from the germline V gene are MGHRA and YSYEKL. This CDR3 region has 13 residues. Deletions cut 2 bases from V and 8 bases from J, with 10 bases between. The CDR3: CASSQQSVDEQFF. DNA of the CDR3: TGCGCCAGCAGCCAACAGAGCGTCGATGAGCAGTTCTTC.

The chain combines TRBV30 with TRBJ2-7; a weak D match, TRBD1 (6 bases). V dropped 5 bases and J dropped 0 bases, with 8 bases sitting between them. Germline V CDR1 and CDR2: GTSNPN, SVGIG (reference sequence). The CDR3 runs 12 residues. The CDR3 sequence: CAWGQFSYEQYF. In DNA form, the CDR3 reads TGTGCCTGGGGACAGTTCTCCTACGAGCAGTACTTC.

The chain joins TRBV11-2 to TRBJ2-1; D possibly corresponds to TRBD2 (5 bases). CDR1 and CDR2 (germline): SGHAT, FQNNGV. The CDR3 consists of 11 residues. Trimming took off 2 bases at V and 10 bases at J, with 6 bases between the two ends. The CDR3 DNA reads as TGTGCCAGCAGCTTAAGACTAGAGCAGTTCTTC. Translating it yields CASSLRLEQFF. Based on the CDR3 plus reference TRBV11-2 and TRBJ2-1, the full variable domain is EAGVAQSPRYKIIEKRQSVAFWCNPISGHATLYWYQQILGQGPKLLIQFQNNGVVDDSQLPKDRFSAERLKGVDSTLKIQPAKLEDSAVYLCASSLRLEQFFGPGTRLTVL.